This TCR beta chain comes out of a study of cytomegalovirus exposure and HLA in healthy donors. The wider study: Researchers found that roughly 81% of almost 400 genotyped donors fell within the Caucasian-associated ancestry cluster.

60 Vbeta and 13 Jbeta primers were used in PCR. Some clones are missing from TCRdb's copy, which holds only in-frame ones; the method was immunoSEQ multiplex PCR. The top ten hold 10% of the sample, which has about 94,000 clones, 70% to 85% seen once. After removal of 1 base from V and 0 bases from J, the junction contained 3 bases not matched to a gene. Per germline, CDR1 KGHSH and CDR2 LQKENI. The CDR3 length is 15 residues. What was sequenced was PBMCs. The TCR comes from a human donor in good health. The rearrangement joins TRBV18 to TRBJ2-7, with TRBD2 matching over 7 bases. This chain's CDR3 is CASSPRRGGSYEQYF. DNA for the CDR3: TGTGCCAGCTCACCACGGCGCGGGGGCTCCTACGAGCAGTACTTC.